Listed here are 26 T cell receptor beta chains from one sample, sequenced in a study of response to subunit inactivated influenza vaccine. A single record per CDR3 protein comes from TCRdb applying MiXCR to the RT-PCR reads. The table records fewer than 200,000 distinct CDR3 sequences, approximately 8.7% of them present only once. This specimen consisted of non-naive T cells sorted from PBMCs, obtained on the day of vaccination. Every receptor here comes from a man aged 50 to 59 who received an inactivated influenza vaccine.

This clonotype has ten or more counts. The V call is TRBV2, the J call TRBJ2-7; 7 bases agree with TRBD1. The J segment lost 3 bases and the V segment lost 3 bases, leaving 5 bases of the junction unmatched. The germline V gene has CDR1 SNHLY and CDR2 FYNNEI. There are 14 residues in the CDR3. The CDR3 loop reads CASSDTQGDYEQYF. The CDR3, as DNA: TGTGCCAGCAGTGATACGCAGGGGGACTACGAGCAGTACTTC.

This clonotype was counted only a few times. V usage is TRBV7-6 and J usage is TRBJ2-6; D is unclear. Between the trimmed V and J ends, which lost 1 base and 0 bases, there was a span of 7 bases. Germline CDR1 reads SGHVS; CDR2 reads FNYEAQ. The CDR3 is made up of 16 amino acids. CDR3 region: CASSLDPFSGANVLTF. The CDR3 DNA sequence: TGTGCCAGCAGCTTAGACCCATTCTCTGGGGCCAACGTCCTGACTTTC.

This clonotype showed up just a few times. The chain recombines TRBV4-2 with TRBJ2-5; D is uncertain. The CDR3 has 14 amino acids. V lost 0 bases and J 7 bases, leaving 12 bases between the germline ends. The germline V gene encodes CDR1 LGHNA and CDR2 YNFKEQ. This chain's CDR3 is CASSQDPVYGTQYF. CDR3 in DNA: TGTGCCAGCAGCCAAGATCCCGTTTACGGGACCCAGTACTTC.

The chain carries TRBV28 and TRBJ1-5, with no clear D. V lost 3 bases and J 4 bases, leaving 13 bases between the germline ends. The CDR3 extends over 15 amino acids. Germline CDR1 and CDR2: MDHEN and SYDVKM. CDR3 region: CASSLKGRLNQPQHF. CDR3 coding DNA: TGTGCCAGCAGTTTGAAGGGCAGGCTTAATCAGCCCCAGCATTTT.

The table lists this clonotype with a few counts. The chain employs TRBV19 and TRBJ2-2; D might be TRBD1 (5 bases). The CDR3 spans 16 residues. Looked up from germline, CDR1 is LNHDA and CDR2 is SQIVND (reference sequence). The V end lost 3 bases, the J end lost 3 bases, and 14 bases lay between the germline ends. The CDR3 protein is CASSITLRAHTGELFF. The CDR3, as DNA: TGTGCCAGTAGTATCACACTCAGGGCCCACACCGGGGAGCTGTTTTTT.

In this sample, this clonotype turned up many times. The rearrangement links TRBV12-3 or TRBV12-4 to TRBJ1-1, with 7 nucleotides matching TRBD1. This CDR3 region has 14 residues. The ends lost 6 bases at V and 1 base at J; junction bases unmatched: 5. This CDR3 is CASSMTGTNTEAFF. Here the CDR3 DNA reads TGTGCCAGCAGCATGACAGGGACGAACACTGAAGCTTTCTTT.

This clonotype was observed a few times. The chain uses TRBV4-1 and TRBJ1-5; D is undetermined. Per germline, CDR1 MGHRA and CDR2 YSYEKL. Trimming took 0 bases from V and 2 from J, leaving 8 bases between them. The CDR3 length is 15 residues. The CDR3 DNA is TGCGCCAGCAGCCAAGAAGTGGCCGGCAATCAGCCCCAGCATTTT. Translated: CASSQEVAGNQPQHF.

This clonotype was counted only a few times. The CDR3 DNA sequence: TGTGCCAGCAGCTTGCGGTCCTTTTTAGGAGTAGAGACCCAGTACTTC. Its translation is CASSLRSFLGVETQYF. This sequence joins TRBV5-4 and TRBJ2-5; D uncertain. Germline CDR1 reads SGHNT; CDR2 reads YYREEE (reference sequence). V was clipped by 1 base and J by 4 bases, with 17 bases between them. The CDR3 has 16 amino acids.

This clonotype was seen a few times. The rearrangement joins TRBV18 to TRBJ2-1, with D unresolved. This CDR3 has 14 amino acids. V was cut by 0 bases and J by 7 bases, with 10 bases left in between. Germline CDR1 and CDR2: KGHSH and LQKENI. CDR3 in amino acids: CASSPPSKGNEQFF. CDR3 DNA sequence: TGTGCCAGCTCACCACCGTCAAAAGGTAATGAGCAGTTCTTC.

This clonotype was observed a few times. The CDR3 loop is CASSPADPPDTQYF. The CDR3 DNA sequence: TGTGCCAGCAGCCCAGCGGACCCCCCAGATACGCAGTATTTT. This chain uses TRBV7-2 with TRBJ2-3; tentative D call: TRBD2 (5 bases). The CDR3 loop spans 14 amino acids. V gave up 5 bases and J gave up 4 bases, with 13 bases separating them. The germline V gene encodes CDR1 SGHTA and CDR2 FQGNSA.

This clonotype was detected a few times. The V gene is TRBV7-2, the J gene TRBJ2-1; 9 positions agree with TRBD1. CDR3 length equals 13 residues. Trimming took 4 bases from V and 13 from J; bases not matched to a gene: 8. CDR1 and CDR2 from the germline V gene are SGHTA and FQGNSA. The CDR3 DNA reads TGTGCCAGCAGCTCAGGGACAGGGCCCAATCAGTTCTTC. Amino acid sequence: CASSSGTGPNQFF. Filled out from reference TRBV7-2 and TRBJ2-1, the complete variable domain reads GAGVSQSPSNKVTEKGKDVELRCDPISGHTALYWYRQSLGQGLEFLIYFQGNSAPDKSGLPSDRFSAERTGGSVSTLTIQRTQQEDSAVYLCASSSGTGPNQFFGPGTRLTVL.

This rearrangement joins TRBV20-1 to TRBJ1-1; 12 nucleotides agree with TRBD1. Germline V gene data show CDR1 as DFQATT and CDR2 as SNEGSKA (reference sequence). The CDR3 is made up of 13 amino acids. V lost 5 bases and J lost 5; bases outside the gene matches: 3. CDR3 sequence: CSAGTGGWTEAFF. For the CDR3, the DNA is TGCAGTGCTGGGACAGGGGGCTGGACTGAAGCTTTCTTT.

A few counts support this clonotype. The chain links TRBV7-2 to TRBJ2-2; 12 bases map to TRBD2. The CDR3 runs 16 residues. With 5 bases clipped from V and 7 bases from J, the junction kept 8 bases outside the gene matches. Looked up from germline, CDR1 is SGHTA and CDR2 is FQGNSA. The CDR3 spells CASSASSGRAFGELFF. CDR3 nucleotides: TGTGCCAGCAGCGCGTCTAGCGGGAGGGCCTTCGGGGAGCTGTTTTTT.

This clonotype was counted many times. J is TRBJ2-1 and V is TRBV12-3 or TRBV12-4; TRBD2 agrees at 8 bases. The CDR3 is made up of 18 amino acids. V shed 3 bases and J 6 bases; nucleotides not matched to a gene: 16. CDR3 nucleotides: TGTGCCAGCAGTTTGCCTTTCGGGGAGCGGGGGATTACCAATGAGCAGTTCTTC. This sequence encodes CASSLPFGERGITNEQFF.

The chain has TRBV25-1 and TRBJ1-1; possible D gene TRBD1, 5 bases. The CDR3 has 15 amino acids. Germline values: CDR1 MGHDK, CDR2 SYGVNS. With 3 bases removed from V and 5 bases from J, the gap between germline ends came to 16 bases. The CDR3 DNA reads as TGTGCCAGCAGTGAGTCCCTGGCGGGGGATACTGAAGCTTTCTTT. This gives the protein CASSESLAGDTEAFF.

This clonotype was observed a few times. The chain recombines TRBV7-9 with TRBJ2-7, with TRBD1 as a possible D gene (5 bases). CDR1 is SEHNR and CDR2 is FQNEAQ in the germline V gene (reference sequence). This CDR3 is built from 12 residues. V was pared by 1 base and J by 8 bases, with 9 bases between. CDR3 region: CASSLGAGKQYF. CDR3 nucleotides: TGTGCCAGCAGCTTAGGGGCAGGGAAGCAGTACTTC. The variable domain in full, with the rest retrieved from reference TRBV7-9 and TRBJ2-7, is DTGVSQNPRHKITKRGQNVTFRCDPISEHNRLYWYRQTLGQGPEFLTYFQNEAQLEKSRLLSDRFSAERPKGSFSTLEIQRTEQGDSAMYLCASSLGAGKQYFGPGTRLTVT.

In this sample, this clonotype turned up many times. The J gene is TRBJ1-3, the V gene TRBV20-1; TRBD1 matches at 8 bases. Germline CDR1 is DFQATT and CDR2 is SNEGSKA (reference sequence). The CDR3 has 13 amino acids. V lost 5 bases to trimming and J lost 0 bases; unmatched junction nucleotides: 0. CDR3 residues: CSAGQGSGNTIYF. The CDR3 bases are TGCAGTGCTGGACAGGGCTCTGGAAACACCATATATTTT.

This clonotype was seen a few times. This chain links TRBV6-8 with TRBJ1-3, with TRBD1 as a possible D gene (6 bases). The CDR3 consists of 13 residues. Trimming left V 6 bases short and J 3 bases short, with 9 bases between. Germline V gene data show CDR1 as MNHGY and CDR2 as SAAAGT. The DNA for the CDR3 is TGTGCCAGCAGATACAGGGTTGGAAACACCATATATTTT. Its protein is CASRYRVGNTIYF.

This clonotype came up many times. The V gene is TRBV12-3 or TRBV12-4, the J gene TRBJ1-1; D is perhaps TRBD1 (5 bases). The CDR3 extends over 14 amino acids. V gave up 1 base and J gave up 1 base, with 7 bases separating them. The CDR3 bases are TGTGCCAGCAGTTTAGGACAGCCGAACACTGAAGCTTTCTTT. Translating gives CASSLGQPNTEAFF.

In the case of this clonotype: At one of its ends the junction is not consistent with the germline gene, which may arise from a read error. CDR3 protein: CASSQTHGVRPVVF. CDR3 bases: TGTGCCAGCAGCCAAACCCACGGGGTGAGGCCGGTGGTCTTC. The chain has TRBV14 and TRBJ2-1; TRBD2 is a possible D gene (5 bases). Per germline, CDR1 SGHDN and CDR2 FVKESK. The CDR3 covers 14 residues. The variable domain in full, with the rest retrieved from reference TRBV14 and TRBJ2-1, is EAGVTQFPSHSVIEKGQTVTLRCDPISGHDNLYWYRRVMGKEIKFLLHFVKESKQDESGMPNNRFLAERTGGTYSTLKVQPAELEDSGVYFCASSQTHGVRPVVFGPGTRLTVL.

There are a few counts of this clonotype. This rearrangement joins TRBV6-2 or TRBV6-3 to TRBJ2-5, with 9 bases that match TRBD1. The V gene end was trimmed by 6 bases and the J gene end by 5 bases; junction bases not matched to a gene: 10. Germline assignment: CDR1 MNHEY and CDR2 SVGEGT. This CDR3 is 15 amino acids long. The CDR3, as DNA: TGTGCCAGCAGACCTCTTCCGGGACAGGGCGAGACCCAGTACTTC. This gives the protein CASRPLPGQGETQYF.

This clonotype was counted at least ten times. This sequence joins TRBV11-2 and TRBJ2-1; TRBD2 might be the D (5 bases). The length of the CDR3 is 15 residues. V shed 4 bases and J shed 12 bases, with 22 bases lying between them. The germline V gene encodes CDR1 SGHAT and CDR2 FQNNGV. CDR3 in amino acids: CASSSPLRASRGQFF. The DNA of the CDR3 is TGTGCCAGCAGCTCCCCTCTGAGGGCCTCGAGAGGGCAGTTCTTC.

This chain connects TRBV28 to TRBJ2-3, with D perhaps given as TRBD1 or TRBD2 (5 bases each). The germline V gene encodes CDR1 MDHEN and CDR2 SYDVKM. The V and J ends lost 2 bases and 4 bases respectively, with 13 bases between them. CDR3 size: 15 residues. CDR3 DNA sequence: TGTGCCAGCAGTTTAGGGGCTAGGAGGTCAGATACGCAGTATTTT. Translation: CASSLGARRSDTQYF.

There are a few counts of this clonotype. This chain links TRBV11-1 with TRBJ1-1; perhaps TRBD1 as D (6 bases). V lost 3 bases, J lost 11 bases, and 13 bases lay in between. Germline loops: CDR1 SGHAT, CDR2 FQDESV (reference sequence). The CDR3 is 12 amino acids. The CDR3 bases are TGTGCCAGCAGCTTGGACAGTGTCGGGGCTTTCTTT. Its protein is CASSLDSVGAFF.

The sample holds many counts of this clonotype. The V and J genes are TRBV27 and TRBJ2-1; tentatively, D is TRBD2 (5 bases). V was pared by 5 bases and J by 2 bases, with 16 bases between. This CDR3 comprises 16 residues. Germline V gene sequence: CDR1 MNHEY, CDR2 SMNVEV (reference sequence). The CDR3 sequence: CASSPPIWRTYNEQFF. In nucleotides, the CDR3 is TGTGCCAGCAGTCCTCCTATCTGGAGGACCTACAATGAGCAGTTCTTC.

This clonotype was counted only a few times. The rearrangement uses TRBV5-1 and TRBJ2-2, with TRBD1 matching 10 bases. CDR1 and CDR2 from the germline V gene are SGHRS and YFSETQ. This CDR3 is built from 14 residues. V lost 6 bases, J lost 4 bases, and 3 bases stayed unmatched. CDR3 in amino acids: CASTRTGGTGELFF. Written as DNA, the CDR3 is TGCGCCAGCACCAGGACAGGGGGCACCGGGGAGCTGTTTTTT.